One and the same sample provided the 9 T cell receptor beta chains below, sequenced in a study of T cell repertoires in cytomegalovirus infection (dated by TCRdb to about 2019). The instrument given in TCRdb is Illumina HiSeq 1500. TCRdb ran its own pipeline on the public reads, namely fastp trimming at Q25 and MiXCR clone calling, and kept in-frame beta chains. Every CDR3 protein is listed once, alongside the most common genes and DNA of its rows. In this sample the table shows fewer than 400,000 distinct CDR3 sequences, 15% to 20% of which occur a single time. 8.7% of the sample rests with the top ten. The specimen sequenced was PBMCs. The receptors come from a human donor in good health (CMV status not recorded). Some clones in this sample may be carry-over from other donors' samples.

This clonotype was seen a handful of times. This chain joins TRBV27 and TRBJ1-5; 7 nucleotides line up with TRBD1. Germline V gene sequence: CDR1 MNHEY, CDR2 SMNVEV (reference sequence). The CDR3 is made up of 17 amino acids. Trimming took 1 base from V and 6 from J; bases not matched to a gene: 12. The CDR3 DNA reads TGTGCCAGCAGTTTATTAGGCGGGCAGGGGGTCAGTCAGCCCCAGCATTTT. Translated: CASSLLGGQGVSQPQHF.

With respect to this clonotype: Germline and junction disagree at one end, which may indicate a read error. The genes are TRBV4-1 and TRBJ2-3, with TRBD2 matching 7 bases. The germline CDR1 and CDR2 sequences are MGHRA and YSYEKL. This CDR3 is 16 amino acids long. DNA for the CDR3: TGTGCCAGCAGCCAGGGCGGGAGATTTAGCACAGATACGCAGTATTTT. This sequence encodes CASSQGGRFSTDTQYF.

In this sample, this clonotype turned up many times. V usage is TRBV7-8 and J usage is TRBJ2-7, with D perhaps matching TRBD1 (6 bases). Trimming pared 0 bases from V and 2 bases from J, leaving 8 bases between. This CDR3 has 14 amino acids. The germline V gene has CDR1 SGHVS and CDR2 FQNEAQ. For the CDR3, the DNA is TGTGCCAGCAGCTTAGCGGGGACACCCTACGAGCAGTACTTC. Amino acids: CASSLAGTPYEQYF. The full variable domain, with the rest looked up from reference TRBV7-8 and TRBJ2-7, is GAGVSQSPRYKVAKRGQDVALRCDPISGHVSLFWYQQALGQGPEFLTYFQNEAQLDKSGLPSDRFFAERPEGSVSTLKIQRTQQEDSAVYLCASSLAGTPYEQYFGPGTRLTVT.

The chain employs TRBV10-3 and TRBJ2-5, with 7 bases matching TRBD1. Germline V lookup: CDR1 ENHRY, CDR2 SYGVKD. The CDR3 runs to 12 residues. V shed 11 bases and J 0 bases; nucleotides not matched to a gene: 3. In nucleotides, the CDR3 is TGTGCCGTGACAGGGAACCAAGAGACCCAGTACTTC. It is translated as CAVTGNQETQYF.

The chain combines TRBV20-1 with TRBJ1-5; D uncertain. CDR1 DFQATT and CDR2 SNEGSKA come from the germline V gene (reference sequence). Trimming shortened V by 3 bases and J by 4 bases, and 7 bases separated the two germline ends. The CDR3 sequence is 12 residues long. In DNA form, the CDR3 reads TGCAGTGCTAGCTCACAGAATCAGCCCCAGCATTTT. Amino acids: CSASSQNQPQHF.

This clonotype was counted ten times or more. The chain combines TRBV7-2 with TRBJ1-4; 12 bases line up with TRBD1. V lost 6 bases to trimming and J lost 8 bases; unmatched junction nucleotides: 13. This CDR3 comprises 17 residues. Germline CDR1 and CDR2: SGHTA and FQGNSA. CDR3 loop: CASRTGQGAPMGEKLFF. CDR3 DNA sequence: TGTGCCAGCAGAACGGGACAGGGGGCGCCAATGGGGGAAAAACTGTTTTTT.

CDR3 in amino acids: CASSWTSGSPQGTYNEQFF. CDR3 DNA: TGTGCCAGCAGTTGGACTAGCGGGAGCCCTCAGGGGACCTACAATGAGCAGTTCTTC. The rearrangement links TRBV2 to TRBJ2-1; 13 bases line up with TRBD2. The CDR3 has 19 residues. Germline trimming cut 5 bases from V and 2 bases from J; bases unmatched to any gene: 12. From germline, CDR1 is SNHLY and CDR2 FYNNEI.

On this clonotype itself: It may be a read error: a sequence one base away is much more abundant. The gene calls are TRBV6-2 or TRBV6-3 and TRBJ1-2, with D tentatively TRBD1 (5 bases). This CDR3 has 15 amino acids. Trimming cost V 8 bases and J 4 bases, with 20 bases left between them. CDR1 is MNHEY and CDR2 is SVGEGT in the germline V gene. CDR3 coding DNA: TGTGCCAGCTATAATGGGGGGTTCCTAGGCTATGGCTACACCTTC. It codes for CASYNGGFLGYGYTF.

This clonotype was seen many times. This sequence joins TRBV7-2 and TRBJ2-1, with TRBD2 identical over 8 bases. Looked up from germline, CDR1 is SGHTA and CDR2 is FQGNSA. The CDR3 contains 14 residues. V lost 6 bases and J lost 6; bases outside the gene matches: 7. The DNA for the CDR3 is TGTGCCAGCAGGGTCGGGGGGGGCCCCAATGAGCAGTTCTTC. Its protein is CASRVGGGPNEQFF. The entire variable domain, with the rest obtained from reference TRBV7-2 and TRBJ2-1, is as follows: GAGVSQSPSNKVTEKGKDVELRCDPISGHTALYWYRQSLGQGLEFLIYFQGNSAPDKSGLPSDRFSAERTGGSVSTLTIQRTQQEDSAVYLCASRVGGGPNEQFFGPGTRLTVL.